This is a list of T cell receptor beta chains from one sample in a study of blood T cell repertoires in COVID-19. Clones were read by immunoSEQ multiplex PCR, and TCRdb kept only the in-frame ones, dropping some. The sample consists of 130,000 to 150,000 clones, 84% of them appearing once. Sequencing input: PBMCs or T cells enriched from blood (not recorded which). These receptors originate from a woman aged 45 to 65 who had been exposed to COVID-19. The CDR3 runs from the conserved cysteine through the conserved F or W. Fields, in order: J gene, V gene, D gene, clone size, CDR3 protein, CDR3 DNA. A D gene is named only where the DNA matches it firmly. Rows may omit the clone size; those that give it use once, few, many or a size class.

j_gene: TRBJ2-3
v_gene: TRBV28
d_gene: TRBD1
abundance: NA
CDR3aa: CASSLSGTGGSNTQYF
CDR3nt: TGTGCCAGCAGCCTCTCCGGGACAGGGGGATCAAATACGCAGTATTTT

j_gene: TRBJ2-5
v_gene: TRBV12-5
d_gene: NA
abundance: NA
CDR3aa: CASGLGQRETQYF
CDR3nt: TGTGCTAGTGGTTTGGGGCAGCGGGAGACCCAGTACTTC

j_gene: TRBJ2-5
v_gene: TRBV18
d_gene: NA
abundance: NA
CDR3aa: CASSAETQYF
CDR3nt: TGTGCCAGCTCAGCGGAGACCCAGTACTTC

j_gene: TRBJ2-7
v_gene: TRBV9
d_gene: NA
abundance: NA
CDR3aa: CASSVARDIIVGNEQYF
CDR3nt: TGTGCCAGCAGCGTAGCCCGGGACATCATTGTAGGCAACGAGCAGTACTTC

j_gene: TRBJ2-5
v_gene: TRBV18
d_gene: TRBD2
abundance: NA
CDR3aa: CASSQRGGETQYF
CDR3nt: TGTGCCAGCTCACAGAGGGGAGGGGAGACCCAGTACTTC

j_gene: TRBJ2-1
v_gene: TRBV7-2
d_gene: NA
abundance: NA
CDR3aa: CASSLAAGHSYNEQFF
CDR3nt: TGTGCCAGCAGCTTAGCAGCGGGCCACTCCTACAATGAGCAGTTCTTC

j_gene: TRBJ2-2
v_gene: TRBV11-2
d_gene: NA
abundance: NA
CDR3aa: CASSSDLLNTGELFF
CDR3nt: TGTGCCAGCAGCTCGGACTTATTAAACACCGGGGAGCTGTTTTTT

j_gene: TRBJ2-1
v_gene: TRBV4-2
d_gene: TRBD1
abundance: few
CDR3aa: CASSQENRQGVYEQFF
CDR3nt: TGTGCCAGCAGCCAAGAGAACAGACAGGGCGTCTATGAGCAGTTCTTC

j_gene: TRBJ1-4
v_gene: TRBV11-2
d_gene: NA
abundance: NA
CDR3aa: CASSFGANEKLFF
CDR3nt: TGTGCCAGCAGCTTCGGGGCTAATGAAAAACTGTTTTTT

j_gene: TRBJ2-7
v_gene: TRBV27
d_gene: TRBD1
abundance: once
CDR3aa: CASSPRQGGEQYF
CDR3nt: TGTGCCAGCAGTCCCCGACAGGGGGGCGAGCAGTACTTC